A selection of T cell receptor beta chains follows, all from one sample in a study of OX40 agonist ivuxolimab in advanced cancers. Some clones are missing from TCRdb's copy, which holds only in-frame ones; the method was immunoSEQ multiplex PCR. The table includes around 39,000 clones, around 80% detected once. The source material was CD4+ or CD8+ T cells sorted from blood, sampled in a trial of the OX40 agonist ivuxolimab. Receptors originate from an adult with an advanced solid tumor such as melanoma, head and neck, liver or kidney cancer. Each CDR3 is given with its conserved first and last residue. Fields, in order: clone size, CDR3 length, J gene, D gene, V gene, CDR3 protein, CDR3 DNA. D genes are given only for firm matches. Some rows mark clone size as missing; the rest say once, few, many or name a class of expanded clone.

>NA|17|TRBJ2-1|TRBD2|TRBV7-3
CASSPREAGGSYNEQFF
TGTGCCAGCAGCCCCCGGGAAGCGGGAGGATCCTACAATGAGCAGTTCTTC
>NA|14|TRBJ2-7|NA|TRBV5-1
CASSQQSGYYEQYF
TGCGCCAGCAGCCAACAATCAGGGTACTACGAGCAGTACTTC
>NA|16|TRBJ2-7|NA|TRBV14
CASSQEVAGRHYEQYF
TGTGCCAGCAGCCAAGAGGTTGCAGGACGGCACTACGAGCAGTACTTC
>NA|15|TRBJ2-3|NA|TRBV6-5
CASSYSLSGADTQYF
TGTGCCAGCAGTTACTCGTTATCGGGGGCAGATACGCAGTATTTT
>few|14|TRBJ1-1|TRBD1|TRBV5-1
CASSSGQTNTEAFF
TGCGCCAGCAGCTCGGGACAGACGAACACTGAAGCTTTCTTT
>NA|13|TRBJ1-2|NA|TRBV6-4
CASSLEQGRGYTF
TGTGCCAGCAGTTTGGAACAGGGAAGAGGCTACACCTTC
>NA|14|TRBJ1-6|NA|TRBV5-1
CASSLEGGLSPLHF
TGCGCCAGCAGCTTGGAAGGTGGGCTTTCACCCCTCCACTTT
>NA|13|TRBJ2-3|NA|TRBV6-4
CASSDGASVQQYF
TGTGCCAGCAGTGACGGCGCGTCGGTACAGCAGTATTTT
>NA|16|TRBJ1-1|NA|TRBV7-9
CASSLLFRGSDTEAFF
TGTGCCAGCAGCTTACTTTTTAGGGGGTCTGACACTGAAGCTTTCTTT
>NA|15|TRBJ2-1|TRBD2|TRBV7-9
CASSLVAGGNNEQFF
TGTGCCAGCAGCTTAGTGGCGGGGGGGAACAATGAGCAGTTCTTC
>once|13|TRBJ1-2|NA|TRBV5-4
CASSSNRVDGYTF
TGTGCCAGCAGCTCGAATAGGGTAGATGGCTACACCTTC
>NA|13|TRBJ2-3|NA|TRBV11-3
CASSLGRTDTQYF
TGTGCCAGCAGCTTGGGACGGACAGATACGCAGTATTTT
>NA|15|TRBJ1-1|TRBD1|TRBV28
CASTGLRDRDTEAFF
TGTGCCAGCACCGGACTCCGGGACAGGGACACTGAAGCTTTCTTT
>NA|15|TRBJ1-1|TRBD1|TRBV19
CASSFAGQGNTEAFF
TGTGCCAGTAGCTTCGCCGGACAGGGGAACACTGAAGCTTTCTTT
>NA|15|TRBJ1-1|NA|TRBV18
CASSPLTGQGTEAFF
TGTGCCAGCTCACCGCTGACAGGTCAGGGGACTGAAGCTTTCTTT
>NA|16|TRBJ1-3|TRBD1|TRBV10-3
CAISESEQGARNTIYF
TGTGCCATCAGTGAGTCGGAACAGGGGGCGCGTAACACCATATATTTT
>NA|15|TRBJ2-1|TRBD2|TRBV30
CAWSRLAGMGADCLF
TGTGCCTGGAGTCGACTAGCGGGGATGGGGGCGGATTGTCTCTTC
>NA|16|TRBJ1-3|NA|TRBV15
CATSRGPGPSGNTIYF
TGTGCCACCAGCAGAGGCCCGGGACCCTCTGGAAACACCATATATTTT
>NA|13|TRBJ2-3|NA|TRBV18
CASSPAGTDTQYF
TGTGCCAGCTCACCAGCGGGCACAGATACGCAGTATTTT
>NA|14|TRBJ2-5|NA|TRBV4-2
CASSPMWGEETQYF
TGTGCCAGCAGCCCTATGTGGGGGGAAGAGACCCAGTACTTC
>NA|17|TRBJ1-1|NA|TRBV19
CASSIAVRQGLNTEAFF
TGTGCCAGTAGTATAGCGGTTAGGCAGGGCCTGAACACTGAAGCTTTCTTT
>medium-sized|17|TRBJ1-1|TRBD1|TRBV12-5
CASGPGTGIVVNTEAFF
TGTGCTAGTGGTCCGGGGACAGGGATTGTAGTGAACACTGAAGCTTTCTTT
>NA|12|TRBJ1-1|NA|TRBV11-2
CASSPSRGSAFF
TGTGCCAGCAGCCCGAGTCGGGGGAGTGCTTTCTTT
>NA|15|TRBJ2-1|TRBD2|TRBV9
CASGEDGGAYNEQFF
TGTGCCAGCGGTGAGGACGGGGGGGCCTACAATGAGCAGTTCTTC
>NA|18|TRBJ2-7|TRBD1|TRBV29-1
CSVEERKQGQRSSYEQYF
TGCAGCGTTGAAGAGCGGAAACAGGGGCAAAGGAGCTCCTACGAGCAGTACTTC
>NA|14|TRBJ1-5|NA|TRBV28
CATALSGYDQPQHF
TGTGCCACGGCCCTGAGCGGTTACGATCAGCCCCAGCATTTT
>NA|15|TRBJ1-6|NA|TRBV6-5
CASSYGGSYNSPLHF
TGTGCCAGCAGTTACGGGGGGTCCTATAATTCACCCCTCCACTTT
>once|15|TRBJ1-4|NA|TRBV19
CASSIVGATNEKLFF
TGTGCCAGTAGTATTGTGGGTGCAACTAATGAAAAACTGTTTTTT
>NA|15|TRBJ1-6|NA|TRBV11-2
CASSLDPGFSSPLHF
TGTGCCAGCAGCTTAGATCCGGGGTTTAGTTCACCCCTCCACTTT
>NA|15|TRBJ2-6|NA|TRBV2
CASSRRSSGANVLTF
TGTGCCAGCAGTCGGAGAAGCTCTGGGGCCAACGTCCTGACTTTC
>NA|16|TRBJ1-1|NA|TRBV5-6
CASSYGWGRRDTEAFF
TGTGCCAGCAGCTATGGGTGGGGCAGGAGGGACACTGAAGCTTTCTTT
>NA|16|TRBJ1-3|NA|TRBV4-1
CASSPPGHFSGNTIYF
TGCGCCAGCAGCCCCCCGGGACACTTCTCTGGAAACACCATATATTTT
>NA|16|TRBJ2-2|TRBD2|TRBV5-1
CASSHRGGGDTGELFF
TGCGCCAGCAGCCACCGGGGCGGGGGAGACACCGGGGAGCTGTTTTTT
>NA|16|TRBJ2-1|NA|TRBV30
CAWRPSALSSYNEQFF
TGTGCCTGGAGGCCCTCAGCGCTAAGCTCCTACAATGAGCAGTTCTTC
>NA|15|TRBJ2-7|TRBD1|TRBV6-1
CASTMTGAVAYEQYF
TGTGCCAGCACCATGACAGGGGCGGTTGCCTACGAGCAGTACTTC
>NA|16|TRBJ1-4|NA|TRBV15
CATSQGGGTWGEKLFF
TGTGCCACCTCGCAGGGAGGAGGGACGTGGGGTGAAAAACTGTTTTTT
>NA|13|TRBJ1-2|NA|TRBV28
CATGERTDYGYTF
TGTGCCACCGGGGAAAGGACAGACTATGGCTACACCTTC